The 18 T cell receptor beta chains given below trace back to one sample, sequenced in a study of blood T cell repertoires in COVID-19. The protocol was immunoSEQ multiplex PCR, while the TCRdb copy is restricted to in-frame clones and leaves out a portion. The sample includes about 160,000 clones, around nine tenths of them seen just once. The specimen sequenced was peripheral blood. All receptors come from an older woman with COVID-19, enrolled during active disease.

The CDR3 DNA follows: TGTGCCAGCAGTTTGGGAGGGGGGCGGGGGGTGTTGGAGCAGTTCTTC. It is translated as CASSLGGGRGVLEQFF. The chain combines TRBV11-2 with TRBJ2-1; 8 bases fit TRBD2. Germline values: CDR1 SGHAT, CDR2 FQNNGV. V shed 6 bases and J 10 bases; nucleotides not matched to a gene: 17. The CDR3 length is 16 residues.

There are a few counts of this clone. V and J are TRBV5-8 and TRBJ2-4; D might be TRBD2 (6 bases). The CDR3 consists of 17 residues. V lost 6 bases to trimming and J lost 0 bases, with 19 bases between them. Germline V gene lookup returns CDR1 SGHTS and CDR2 YDEGEE. CDR3 coding DNA: TGTGCCAGCACCTGGGGGAGGCCGTTACTAGCCAAAAACATTCAGTACTTC. It encodes CASTWGRPLLAKNIQYF.

This chain connects TRBV5-4 to TRBJ1-1; no clear D. The germline V gene has CDR1 SGHNT and CDR2 YYREEE (reference sequence). This CDR3 is 13 amino acids long. The V end was cut by 2 bases, the J end by 10 bases, with 15 bases between. The CDR3 DNA is TGTGCCAGCAGCTTTGGCCGGGTGTTCGGAGCTTTCTTT. Its translation is CASSFGRVFGAFF.

For the CDR3, the DNA is TGTGCCAGCAGGCGACAGGAGAACACCGGGGAGCTGTTTTTT. This codes for CASRRQENTGELFF. The chain recombines TRBV28 with TRBJ2-2; D might be TRBD1 (6 bases). The CDR3 runs 14 residues. CDR1 and CDR2 from the germline V gene are MDHEN and SYDVKM. The V end lost 6 bases, the J end lost 1 base, and 9 bases lay between the germline ends.

The chain has TRBV28 and TRBJ1-4, with 8 positions matching TRBD1. The trim removed 1 base at V and 5 bases at J, leaving 3 bases unmatched. CDR1 is MDHEN, CDR2 SYDVKM, per germline. CDR3 size: 15 residues. This chain's CDR3 is CASSLSGTGNEKLFF. CDR3 in DNA: TGTGCCAGCAGTTTATCCGGGACAGGCAATGAAAAACTGTTTTTT.

This clone appeared a few times. The chain couples TRBV11-2 to TRBJ1-1; 7 positions match TRBD1. From germline, CDR1 is SGHAT and CDR2 FQNNGV. The CDR3 runs 14 residues. J gave up 2 bases and V 8 bases, and 8 bases lay outside the gene matches. The CDR3 protein is CASGLGTANTEAFF. The CDR3 DNA follows: TGTGCCAGCGGACTCGGGACAGCTAACACTGAAGCTTTCTTT.

The chain is built from TRBV5-1 and TRBJ2-3; 14 bases map to TRBD2. The J segment lost 4 bases and the V segment lost 4 bases, leaving 5 bases of the junction unmatched. This CDR3 contains 16 residues. Germline V gene data show CDR1 as SGHRS and CDR2 as YFSETQ. The CDR3 here is CASSMGLAGVADTQYF. CDR3 in DNA: TGCGCCAGCAGCATGGGACTAGCGGGGGTAGCAGATACGCAGTATTTT.

The rearrangement uses TRBV7-2 and TRBJ2-7, with TRBD2 matching over 10 bases. CDR1 and CDR2 from the germline V gene are SGHTA and FQGNSA. The CDR3 length is 17 residues. After removal of 1 base from V and 2 bases from J, the junction contained 8 bases not matched to a gene. For the CDR3, the DNA is TGTGCCAGCAGCTTAGTTTCCAGCGGGGGGGCGGCCTACGAGCAGTACTTC. Protein product: CASSLVSSGGAAYEQYF.

The chain recombines TRBV2 with TRBJ1-5; 9 positions match TRBD1. CDR1 SNHLY and CDR2 FYNNEI come from the germline V gene. There are 14 residues in the CDR3. The V gene end was trimmed by 3 bases and the J gene end by 6 bases; junction bases not matched to a gene: 3. The CDR3 DNA follows: TGTGCCAGCAGTGAGGGGACAGGGCGTCAGCCCCAGCATTTT. Protein: CASSEGTGRQPQHF.

V is TRBV14 and J is TRBJ1-6, with 11 bases lining up with TRBD1. The CDR3 totals 15 residues. With V trimmed by 1 base and J by 8 bases, 1 base remained unmatched. Per germline, CDR1 SGHDN and CDR2 FVKESK. This chain's CDR3 is CASSQGTGGYSPLHF. The CDR3, as DNA: TGTGCCAGCAGCCAAGGGACAGGGGGCTATTCACCCCTCCACTTT.

This chain connects TRBV30 to TRBJ1-4; 8 bases align to TRBD1. Germline CDR1 GTSNPN, CDR2 SVGIG (reference sequence). The CDR3 covers 14 residues. V trimming: 2 bases; J trimming: 5 bases; junction bases outside the gene matches: 4. Written as DNA, the CDR3 is TGTGCCTGGAGTCCGGACAGGGTAAATGAAAAACTGTTTTTT. Its translation: CAWSPDRVNEKLFF.

The rearrangement links TRBV29-1 to TRBJ1-4, with 9 bases matching TRBD1. CDR1 is SQVTM, CDR2 ANQGSEA, per germline. CDR3 length: 14 amino acids. V dropped 6 bases and J dropped 7; count of bases not matched to a gene: 9. CDR3 coding DNA: TGCAGCGTCCCCACAGGGGGCGGCGGTGAAAAACTGTTTTTT. Amino acid sequence: CSVPTGGGGEKLFF.

The CDR3 nucleotides read TGTGCCAGCAGCCCTTGGAGCACCTCCTACAATGAGCAGTTCTTC. It is translated as CASSPWSTSYNEQFF. The V gene is TRBV7-8, the J gene TRBJ2-1, with D hard to call. This CDR3 spans 15 amino acids. V lost 5 bases and J lost 0, with 11 bases in between. The germline V gene has CDR1 SGHVS and CDR2 FQNEAQ.

The chain employs TRBV10-3 and TRBJ1-1; the match to TRBD1 covers 10 bases. This CDR3 is built from 14 residues. The ends lost 5 bases at V and 1 base at J; junction bases unmatched: 1. Germline V gene lookup returns CDR1 ENHRY and CDR2 SYGVKD. For the CDR3, the DNA is TGTGCCATCAGTTGGGACAGGGGGAACACTGAAGCTTTCTTT. Protein: CAISWDRGNTEAFF.

The chain carries TRBV11-2 and TRBJ1-4; D ambiguous. The CDR3 extends over 16 amino acids. CDR1 is SGHAT, CDR2 FQNNGV, per germline. Trimming cost V 1 base and J 6 bases, with 15 bases left between them. CDR3 DNA: TGTGCCAGCAGCTTAGGGGCAGACCGGGGTGATGAAAAACTGTTTTTT. Amino acids: CASSLGADRGDEKLFF.

This chain connects TRBV28 to TRBJ1-1; D unclear. V lost 8 bases to trimming and J lost 5 bases, with 12 bases between them. The CDR3 is made up of 12 amino acids. The germline V gene has CDR1 MDHEN and CDR2 SYDVKM. CDR3 residues: CASRPGWTEAFF. DNA for the CDR3: TGTGCCAGCCGCCCCGGTTGGACTGAAGCTTTCTTT. Variable domain in full (rest from reference TRBV28 and TRBJ1-1): DVKVTQSSRYLVKRTGEKVFLECVQDMDHENMFWYRQDPGLGLRLIYFSYDVKMKEKGDIPEGYSVSREKKERFSLILESASTNQTSMYLCASRPGWTEAFFGQGTRLTVV.

This chain connects TRBV5-4 to TRBJ2-5; weak D call: TRBD1 (7 bases). There are 13 residues in the CDR3. The germline CDR1 and CDR2 sequences are SGHNT and YYREEE (reference sequence). Trimming removed 5 bases from V and 2 bases from J, with 10 bases in between. The CDR3 DNA is TGTGCCAGCAGTTCAGGGGGGCAAGAGACCCAGTACTTC. Translation: CASSSGGQETQYF.

This clone showed up just once. The chain joins TRBV6-5 to TRBJ1-4; no definite D call. Trimming removed 8 bases at V and 4 bases at J, with 14 bases between. CDR3 length: 14 residues. Germline V gene data show CDR1 as MNHEY and CDR2 as SVGAGI. The CDR3: CASCNPRHNEKLFF. The CDR3 DNA sequence: TGTGCCAGCTGTAACCCCAGGCATAATGAAAAACTGTTTTTT.